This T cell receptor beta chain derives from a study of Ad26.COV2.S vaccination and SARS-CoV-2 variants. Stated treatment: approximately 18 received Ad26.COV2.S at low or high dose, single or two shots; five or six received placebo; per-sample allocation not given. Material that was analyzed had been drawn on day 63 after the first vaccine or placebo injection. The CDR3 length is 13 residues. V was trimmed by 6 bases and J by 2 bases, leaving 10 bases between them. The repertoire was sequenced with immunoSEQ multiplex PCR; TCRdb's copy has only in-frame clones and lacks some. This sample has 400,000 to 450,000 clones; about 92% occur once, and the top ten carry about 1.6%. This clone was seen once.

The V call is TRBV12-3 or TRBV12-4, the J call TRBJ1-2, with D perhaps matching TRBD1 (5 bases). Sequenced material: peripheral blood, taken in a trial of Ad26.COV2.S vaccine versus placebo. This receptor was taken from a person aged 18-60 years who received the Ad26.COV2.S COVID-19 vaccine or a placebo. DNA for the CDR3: TGTGCCAGCAGGTCTTCAGGGAACTATGGCTACACCTTC. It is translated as CASRSSGNYGYTF.